One sample yielded the 27 T cell receptor beta chains listed below, sequenced in a study of blood T cell repertoires in COVID-19. Clones were read by immunoSEQ multiplex PCR, and TCRdb kept only the in-frame ones, dropping some. The sample lists about 140,000 clones, 84% occurring once. Sequencing was done on a sample of peripheral blood. The receptors were gathered from a young man with COVID-19, enrolled during active disease.

V gene TRBV10-3 combines with J gene TRBJ1-2; the D is unclear. V dropped 4 bases and J dropped 2 bases, with 8 bases sitting between them. This CDR3 region has 13 residues. Germline assignment: CDR1 ENHRY and CDR2 SYGVKD. CDR3 sequence (DNA): TGTGCCATCAGTGGTGGGCAGAACTATGGCTACACCTTC. It translates to CAISGGQNYGYTF.

The chain carries TRBV19 and TRBJ2-4; D possibly corresponds to TRBD1 (5 bases). The germline V gene has CDR1 LNHDA and CDR2 SQIVND (reference sequence). The V gene lost 3 bases and the J gene lost 1 base, with 13 bases spanning the gap. The CDR3 sequence is 16 residues long. The CDR3 reads CASSIGNPGAKNIQYF. CDR3 nucleotides: TGTGCCAGTAGTATTGGGAACCCAGGGGCCAAAAACATTCAGTACTTC.

This clone was counted a few times. The V call is TRBV6-5, the J call TRBJ1-6, with TRBD1 as a possible D gene (5 bases). The CDR3 is made up of 15 amino acids. Germline CDR1 is MNHEY and CDR2 is SVGAGI. V was trimmed by 0 bases and J by 7 bases, leaving 10 bases between them. The DNA for the CDR3 is TGTGCCAGCAGTTACTCCGTGGGGGGGAATTCACCCCTCCACTTT. Translating gives CASSYSVGGNSPLHF.

In nucleotides, the CDR3 is TGTGCCAGCAGCGCGGGACTGGAGTGGGGTAATGAGCAGTTCTTC. Its translation is CASSAGLEWGNEQFF. The J gene is TRBJ2-1, the V gene TRBV9; D possibly corresponds to TRBD2 (6 bases). The ends were cut back, 3 bases at V and 7 bases at J, with 17 bases in the middle. Germline loops: CDR1 SGDLS, CDR2 YYNGEE. CDR3 length: 15 residues. Filled out from reference TRBV9 and TRBJ2-1, the complete variable domain reads DSGVTQTPKHLITATGQRVTLRCSPRSGDLSVYWYQQSLDQGLQFLIQYYNGEERAKGNILERFSAQQFPDLHSELNLSSLELGDSALYFCASSAGLEWGNEQFFGPGTRLTVL.

The chain has TRBV6-4 and TRBJ1-5; no reliable D call. The germline CDR1 and CDR2 sequences are MRHNA and SNTAGT. This CDR3 has 14 amino acids. Trimming shortened V by 10 bases and J by 2 bases, and 15 bases separated the two germline ends. The CDR3 region has the DNA TGTGCCATCCTGAACCCGTTAGGCAATCAGCCCCAGCATTTT. Translated: CAILNPLGNQPQHF.

The rearrangement links TRBV27 to TRBJ2-7, with 9 bases that match TRBD2. Germline V gene lookup returns CDR1 MNHEY and CDR2 SMNVEV (reference sequence). V lost 7 bases, J lost 3 bases, and 7 bases stayed unmatched. The CDR3 has 14 amino acids. The CDR3 spells CASKGREGLYEQYF. The CDR3 nucleotides are TGTGCCAGCAAAGGGCGGGAGGGCCTCTACGAGCAGTACTTC.

The V gene is TRBV5-1, the J gene TRBJ1-2; D is unclear. Trimming pared 0 bases from V and 2 bases from J, leaving 5 bases between. CDR3 size: 13 residues. CDR1 is SGHRS, CDR2 YFSETQ, per germline. Here the CDR3 DNA reads TGCGCCAGCAGCTTGGCACAGAACTATGGCTACACCTTC. It specifies CASSLAQNYGYTF.

The chain couples TRBV5-1 to TRBJ2-5; weak D call: TRBD1 (5 bases). The CDR3 is 14 amino acids. Germline loops: CDR1 SGHRS, CDR2 YFSETQ. Trimming cost V 2 bases and J 4 bases, with 12 bases left between them. CDR3 coding DNA: TGCGCCAGCAGCTTCGTCAGGGTCGGAGAGACCCAGTACTTC. It encodes CASSFVRVGETQYF.

This sequence joins TRBV15 and TRBJ1-2; D might be TRBD1 (6 bases). V lost 4 bases to trimming and J lost 2 bases, with 14 bases between them. The CDR3 has 15 amino acids. Germline CDR1 and CDR2: LNHNV and YYDKDF (reference sequence). The DNA for the CDR3 is TGTGCCACCAGCATGACTCGGGACATCAACTATGGCTACACCTTC. This sequence encodes CATSMTRDINYGYTF.

The gene calls are TRBV19 and TRBJ2-7; no clear D gene. From germline, CDR1 is LNHDA and CDR2 SQIVND (reference sequence). The CDR3 totals 14 residues. Between the trimmed V and J ends, which lost 2 bases and 0 bases, there was a span of 8 bases. The CDR3 sequence: CASSIFHSSYEQYF. CDR3 DNA sequence: TGTGCCAGTAGTATATTTCACAGCTCCTACGAGCAGTACTTC.

V usage is TRBV2 and J usage is TRBJ2-6; D gene uncertain. Germline assignment: CDR1 SNHLY and CDR2 FYNNEI. The CDR3 covers 14 residues. V was pared by 4 bases and J by 0 bases, with 4 bases between. CDR3 sequence reads: CASSVFSGANVLTF. In DNA form, the CDR3 reads TGTGCCAGCAGTGTCTTCTCTGGGGCCAACGTCCTGACTTTC.

The chain links TRBV10-3 to TRBJ1-1, with D unclear. V gave up 10 bases and J gave up 0 bases, with 12 bases separating them. Germline CDR1 and CDR2: ENHRY and SYGVKD. This CDR3 has 13 amino acids. The CDR3 DNA reads TGTGCCAACAGACAAGACATGAACACTGAAGCTTTCTTT. Protein sequence: CANRQDMNTEAFF.

This clone has a single count. This chain uses TRBV11-2 with TRBJ2-5; TRBD1 is a possible D gene (5 bases). The CDR3 is made up of 15 amino acids. CDR1 is SGHAT and CDR2 is FQNNGV in the germline V gene. V lost 5 bases and J 2 bases, leaving 15 bases between the germline ends. Here the CDR3 DNA reads TGTGCCAGCAGCACGTCTTCAGGGTTACAAGAGACCCAGTACTTC. Its protein is CASSTSSGLQETQYF.

The V and J genes are TRBV27 and TRBJ2-1; D ambiguous. The CDR3 consists of 13 residues. The V end was cut by 4 bases, the J end by 4 bases, with 8 bases between. CDR1 and CDR2 (germline): MNHEY, SMNVEV (reference sequence). CDR3 residues: CASSSYKYNEQFF. The CDR3 DNA sequence: TGTGCCAGCAGTTCTTACAAGTACAATGAGCAGTTCTTC.

This rearrangement joins TRBV5-1 to TRBJ1-6; D is perhaps TRBD1 (5 bases). The CDR3 runs to 15 residues. Germline V gene data show CDR1 as SGHRS and CDR2 as YFSETQ. The V end lost 0 bases, the J end lost 7 bases, and 11 bases lay between the germline ends. The CDR3 is CASSLDTPGNSPLHF. CDR3 coding DNA: TGCGCCAGCAGCTTGGATACACCAGGGAATTCACCCCTCCACTTT. The variable domain in full, completed from reference TRBV5-1 and TRBJ1-6, reads KAGVTQTPRYLIKTRGQQVTLSCSPISGHRSVSWYQQTPGQGLQFLFEYFSETQRNKGNFPGRFSGRQFSNSRSEMNVSTLELGDSALYLCASSLDTPGNSPLHFGNGTRLTVT.

On this clone: At the DNA level, this CDR3 is encoded by other sequences in the same sample as well. This chain's CDR3 is CASSVGGVQETQYF. Here the CDR3 DNA reads TGTGCCAGCAGCGTAGGGGGGGTCCAAGAGACCCAGTACTTC. The chain recombines TRBV9 with TRBJ2-5; D possibly corresponds to TRBD2 (6 bases). V was clipped by 0 bases and J by 1 base, with 7 bases between them. The CDR3 runs 14 residues. CDR1 is SGDLS, CDR2 YYNGEE, per germline.

J is TRBJ1-6 and V is TRBV7-2; TRBD1 might be the D (5 bases). V was pared by 3 bases and J by 15 bases, with 15 bases between. Germline assignment: CDR1 SGHTA and CDR2 FQGNSA. This CDR3 contains 13 residues. CDR3 loop: CASSLGRTDSLHF. DNA of the CDR3: TGTGCCAGCAGCTTGGGGCGTACAGATAGCCTCCACTTT.

CDR3 nucleotides: TGTGCCACCAAACAGGGCCTATCCTCACTAGATACGCAGTATTTT. Its protein product is CATKQGLSSLDTQYF. The rearrangement joins TRBV2 to TRBJ2-3; D may be TRBD1 (6 bases). Germline CDR1 SNHLY, CDR2 FYNNEI. Trimming removed 10 bases from V and 5 bases from J, with 22 bases in between. There are 15 residues in the CDR3. Full variable domain (outside the CDR3, taken from reference TRBV2 and TRBJ2-3): EPEVTQTPSHQVTQMGQEVILRCVPISNHLYFYWYRQILGQKVEFLVSFYNNEISEKSEIFDDQFSVERPDGSNFTLKIRSTKLEDSAMYFCATKQGLSSLDTQYFGPGTRLTVL.

This chain links TRBV9 with TRBJ2-6, with D perhaps matching TRBD2 (5 bases). CDR1 is SGDLS and CDR2 is YYNGEE in the germline V gene. V lost 4 bases and J lost 4, with 18 bases in between. The CDR3 is made up of 17 amino acids. CDR3 protein: CASSPAGSSGGANVLTF. The CDR3 coding sequence is TGTGCCAGCAGCCCCGCGGGCTCATCTGGAGGGGCCAACGTCCTGACTTTC.

This clone was seen once. The chain is built from TRBV9 and TRBJ2-7; TRBD1 matches 10 bases. CDR3 length: 14 residues. V shed 3 bases and J 4 bases; nucleotides not matched to a gene: 4. CDR1 SGDLS and CDR2 YYNGEE come from the germline V gene. The CDR3 here is CASSAGTGEYEQYF. CDR3 bases: TGTGCCAGCAGCGCCGGGACAGGGGAATACGAGCAGTACTTC.

The chain employs TRBV24-1 and TRBJ2-5; 14 bases map to TRBD2. Germline V gives CDR1 KGHDR, CDR2 SFDVKD. The CDR3 totals 16 residues. The junction had 5 bases not matched to a gene; V was cut back by 4 bases and J by 5 bases. CDR3 sequence reads: CATSETSGRAVETQYF. For the CDR3, the DNA is TGTGCCACCAGTGAGACTAGCGGGAGGGCCGTGGAGACCCAGTACTTC.

The chain joins TRBV10-3 to TRBJ2-7; 9 bases match TRBD1. V lost 0 bases to trimming and J lost 4 bases; unmatched junction nucleotides: 4. Germline values: CDR1 ENHRY, CDR2 SYGVKD. The CDR3 totals 15 residues. As DNA, the CDR3 is TGTGCCATCAGTGAGTCGGGACAGGGAGGGTACGAGCAGTACTTC. Translating it yields CAISESGQGGYEQYF.

CDR3 nucleotides: TGTGCCAGCAGCTGGGGACAGGAGACTAATGAAAAACTGTTTTTT. This encodes CASSWGQETNEKLFF. This rearrangement joins TRBV7-2 to TRBJ1-4; TRBD1 aligns across 8 bases. The CDR3 runs to 15 residues. The germline V gene encodes CDR1 SGHTA and CDR2 FQGNSA. V dropped 4 bases and J dropped 2; count of bases not matched to a gene: 3.

The J gene is TRBJ2-3, the V gene TRBV10-3, with 10 bases aligning to TRBD1. Unmatched junction bases numbered 3, after V lost 11 bases and J lost 1 base. The CDR3 is 13 residues long. CDR1 and CDR2 from the germline V gene are ENHRY and SYGVKD. The CDR3 protein is CAVGTGGTDTQYF. In nucleotides, the CDR3 is TGTGCCGTCGGGACAGGGGGCACAGATACGCAGTATTTT.

The rearrangement links TRBV7-2 to TRBJ1-6; D gene unclear. V was pared by 1 base and J by 10 bases, with 11 bases between. Germline CDR1 is SGHTA and CDR2 is FQGNSA. This CDR3 is 14 amino acids long. CDR3 bases: TGTGCCAGCAGCTTAGGCGCGCGATACTCACCCCTCCACTTT. This translates into CASSLGARYSPLHF.

V and J are TRBV5-6 and TRBJ2-5, with 7 positions matching TRBD1. The germline gives CDR1 SGHDT, CDR2 YYEEEE. The CDR3 sequence is 14 residues long. V was clipped by 3 bases and J by 5 bases; unmatched bases: 7. CDR3 residues: CASSSHRGRETQYF. The CDR3 DNA is TGTGCCAGCAGCTCTCACAGGGGTCGGGAGACCCAGTACTTC.

The genes are TRBV25-1 and TRBJ2-1; 8 bases agree with TRBD2. There are 17 residues in the CDR3. CDR1 MGHDK and CDR2 SYGVNS come from the germline V gene. With V trimmed by 2 bases and J by 8 bases, 14 bases remained unmatched. The CDR3 loop reads CASSEGSGGGEIDEQFF. The CDR3 DNA sequence: TGTGCCAGCAGTGAAGGCTCCGGGGGGGGCGAGATCGATGAGCAGTTCTTC.